What follows describes a single T cell receptor beta chain. The antigen is undetermined. Authors of the study amplified TCR beta CDR3 regions from RNA transcripts. HTBI primers were used for first-round RT-PCR of the TCR CDR3. One entry per CDR3 protein results from TCRdb running MiXCR on the multiplex PCR reads. The data contain approximately 870,000 distinct CDR3 sequences, 38% of them singletons. Clinical symptoms, serum thyroxine and TRAb, thyroid ultrasound and orbital computed tomography together formed the diagnostic basis. CDR1 and CDR2 from the germline V gene are LNHDA and SQIVND (reference sequence). The V gene lost 0 bases and the J gene lost 8 bases, with 10 bases spanning the gap. The CDR3 has 13 residues. The sample originates from a study of T cells in Graves' hyperthyroidism and ophthalmopathy. Broader study findings: Expanded thyroid clonotypes (above 0.001) were mostly also found in blood.

The chain carries TRBV19 and TRBJ1-2; D gene uncertain. The sequence was collected from a man between 18 and 35 years old with Graves' hyperthyroidism. Sequenced: blood. The CDR3: CASSIDLHQGYTF. Written as DNA, the CDR3 is TGTGCCAGTAGTATAGATCTCCACCAGGGCTACACCTTC. The full variable domain, in which reference TRBV19 and TRBJ1-2 provide the parts outside the CDR3, is DGGITQSPKYLFRKEGQNVTLSCEQNLNHDAMYWYRQDPGQGLRLIYYSQIVNDFQKGDIAEGYSVSREKKESFPLTVTSAQKNPTAFYLCASSIDLHQGYTFGSGTRLTVV.